The sequence of this T cell receptor (beta chain) was determined in a study of T cells in Graves' hyperthyroidism and ophthalmopathy. Study-level findings and limits: Ophthalmopathy stood apart from stable hyperthyroidism in a 13 V-J model.

TCR beta CDR3 sequences were amplified from RNA transcripts. First-round RT-PCR of the TCR CDR3 relied on the HTBI primer set. TCRdb reprocessed the multiplex PCR reads with MiXCR, giving one entry per CDR3 protein. The sample has around 700,000 distinct CDR3 sequences; roughly a sixth are singletons. This clonotype has more than one count but fewer than ten. Antigen: not known. The germline V gene has CDR1 SGHDT and CDR2 YYEEEE. The germline V and J ends were trimmed by 5 bases and 7 bases, with 19 bases remaining between them. The CDR3 loop spans 15 amino acids. Newly diagnosed patients aged 18 to 65 had hyperthyroidism of under 2 months' duration. Any symptoms of ophthalmopathy came after the first hyperthyroidism diagnosis, from which the blood sample dates.

The sequenced sample was blood. This clonotype was obtained from a woman aged 45-65 years with Graves' hyperthyroidism that later progressed to Graves' ophthalmopathy. This chain joins TRBV5-6 and TRBJ1-3, with D hard to call. CDR3 coding DNA: TGTGCCAGCAGTTCCGACACAAAGCAGTGGAACACCATATATTTT. Its protein is CASSSDTKQWNTIYF.